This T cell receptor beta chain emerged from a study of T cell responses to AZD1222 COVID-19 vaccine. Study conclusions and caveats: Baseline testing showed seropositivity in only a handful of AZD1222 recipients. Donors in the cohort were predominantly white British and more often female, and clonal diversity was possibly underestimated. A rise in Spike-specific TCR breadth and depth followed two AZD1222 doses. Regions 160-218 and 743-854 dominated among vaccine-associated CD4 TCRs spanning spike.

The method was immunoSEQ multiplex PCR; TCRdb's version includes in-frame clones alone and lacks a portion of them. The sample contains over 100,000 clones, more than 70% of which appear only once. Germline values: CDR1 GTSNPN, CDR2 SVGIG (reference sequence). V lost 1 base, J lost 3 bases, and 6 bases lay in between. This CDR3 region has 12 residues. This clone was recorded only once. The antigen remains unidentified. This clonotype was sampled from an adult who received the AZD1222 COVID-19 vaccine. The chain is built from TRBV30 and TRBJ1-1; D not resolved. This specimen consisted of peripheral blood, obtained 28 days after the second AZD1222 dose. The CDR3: CAWSEGYTEAFF. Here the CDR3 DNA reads TGTGCCTGGAGTGAAGGTTACACTGAAGCTTTCTTT.